Included here is one T cell receptor (beta chain) sequence, with context. This sample is part of a study of radiotherapy plus CTLA-4 blockade in lung cancer. The V gene lost 2 bases and the J gene lost 11 bases, with 7 bases spanning the gap. This CDR3 is 11 amino acids long. CDR1 and CDR2 (germline): SEHNR, FQNEAQ (reference sequence). Measured with immunoSEQ multiplex PCR; TCRdb has only the in-frame clones, and not every one. The data contain about 45,000 clones, 73% of them singletons. Sequenced here: peripheral blood, sampled from a patient treated with radiotherapy plus ipilimumab. The receptor was isolated from a human donor with non-small cell lung cancer who had a complete response to radiotherapy plus ipilimumab. The rearrangement uses TRBV7-9 and TRBJ2-4; possibly TRBD2 for D (5 bases). CDR3 DNA sequence: TGTGCCAGCAGCTTATTGGGAGTTCAGTACTTC. Translated: CASSLLGVQYF.